This TCR beta chain was observed in a study of shared clonotypes between healthy human individuals. TCRdb's copy holds only in-frame clones and misses some; the assay was immunoSEQ multiplex PCR. The sample consists of 2 million to 2.5 million clones, less than 95% of them appearing once. Note on this clone: What it binds is unknown.

With 3 bases removed from V and 8 bases from J, the gap between germline ends came to 17 bases. CDR3 length: 15 residues. CDR1 and CDR2 from the germline V gene are SGDLS and YYNGEE. Findings of the study overall: In general, naive subsets displayed greater estimated richness than memory subsets did. Clonotypes that were shared across a handful of donors made up around 5% of naive CD4 clonotypes. Despite large depth, rarefaction showed incomplete sorted-subset sequencing. Since donors were few, the genetic and exposure-history diversity represented was limited.

This receptor was taken from a man aged 18-30 years in good health. Some clones in this sample may be carry-over from other donors' samples. This chain joins TRBV9 and TRBJ1-4, with D possibly being TRBD1 (5 bases). Specimen: naive CD4+ T cells from PBMCs. Subset here: CD45RA+ positively selected. CDR3 residues: CASSGAPGTGEKLFF. CDR3 DNA sequence: TGTGCCAGCAGCGGAGCCCCGGGGACGGGAGAAAAACTGTTTTTT.